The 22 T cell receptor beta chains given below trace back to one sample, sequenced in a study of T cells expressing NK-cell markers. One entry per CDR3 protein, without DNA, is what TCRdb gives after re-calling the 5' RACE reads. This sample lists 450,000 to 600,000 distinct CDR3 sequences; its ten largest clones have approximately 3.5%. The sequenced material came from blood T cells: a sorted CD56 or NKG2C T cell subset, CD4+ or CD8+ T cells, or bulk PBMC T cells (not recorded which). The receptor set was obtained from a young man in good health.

CDR3 in amino acids: CASSLTGIADEQYF. The chain links TRBV7-6 to TRBJ2-7; TCRdb's D call, TRBD1, is unchecked because there is no DNA. Germline V gene data show CDR1 as SGHVS and CDR2 as FNYEAQ. CDR3 length equals 14 residues.

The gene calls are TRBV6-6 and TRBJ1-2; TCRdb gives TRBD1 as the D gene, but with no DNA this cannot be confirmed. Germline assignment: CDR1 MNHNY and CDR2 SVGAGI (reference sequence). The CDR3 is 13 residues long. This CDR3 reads CASTVTGVDGYTF.

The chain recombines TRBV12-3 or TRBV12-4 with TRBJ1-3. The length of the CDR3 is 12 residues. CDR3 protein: CASTYPGNTIYF.

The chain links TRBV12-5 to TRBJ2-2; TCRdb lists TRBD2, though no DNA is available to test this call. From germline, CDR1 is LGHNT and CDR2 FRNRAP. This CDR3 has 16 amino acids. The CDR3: CASGLVTSGSVGELFF.

The CDR3 reads CSAWGQGRTDTQYF. The chain combines TRBV20-1 with TRBJ2-3; lacking DNA, the TRBD1 call made by TCRdb goes unchecked. Germline V gene lookup returns CDR1 DFQATT and CDR2 SNEGSKA (reference sequence). This CDR3 contains 14 residues.

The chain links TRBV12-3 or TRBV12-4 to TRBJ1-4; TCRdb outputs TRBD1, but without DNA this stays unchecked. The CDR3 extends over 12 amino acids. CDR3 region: CASSLTGSKLFF.

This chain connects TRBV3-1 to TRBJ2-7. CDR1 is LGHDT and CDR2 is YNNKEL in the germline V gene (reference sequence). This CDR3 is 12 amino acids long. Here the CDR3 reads CASSQAPNEQYF.

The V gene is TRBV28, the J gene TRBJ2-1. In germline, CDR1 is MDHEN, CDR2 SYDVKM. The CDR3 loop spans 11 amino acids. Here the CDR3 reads CASKTPNEQFF.

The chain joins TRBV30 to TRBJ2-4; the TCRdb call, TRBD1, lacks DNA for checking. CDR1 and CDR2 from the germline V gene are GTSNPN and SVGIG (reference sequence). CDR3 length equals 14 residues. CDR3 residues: CAWTPGLAKNIQYF.

CDR3 loop: CASSFVPSGYNEQFF. This chain connects TRBV5-1 to TRBJ2-1; the TCRdb D gene call, TRBD2, has no DNA to confirm it. The CDR3 consists of 15 residues. Germline assignment: CDR1 SGHRS and CDR2 YFSETQ. The whole variable domain, filled in from reference TRBV5-1 and TRBJ2-1, reads KAGVTQTPRYLIKTRGQQVTLSCSPISGHRSVSWYQQTPGQGLQFLFEYFSETQRNKGNFPGRFSGRQFSNSRSEMNVSTLELGDSALYLCASSFVPSGYNEQFFGPGTRLTVL.

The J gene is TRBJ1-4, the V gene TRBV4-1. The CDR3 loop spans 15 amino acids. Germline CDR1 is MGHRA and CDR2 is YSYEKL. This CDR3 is CASSQELSLGEKLFF.

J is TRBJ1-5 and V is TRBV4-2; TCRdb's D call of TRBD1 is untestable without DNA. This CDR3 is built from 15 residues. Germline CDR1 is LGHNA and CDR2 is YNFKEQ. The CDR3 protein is CASSQDRAGDQPQHF.

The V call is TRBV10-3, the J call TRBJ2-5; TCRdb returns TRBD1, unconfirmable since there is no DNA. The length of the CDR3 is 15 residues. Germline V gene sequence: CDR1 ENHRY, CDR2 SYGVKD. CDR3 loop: CAIRISGTGDETQYF.

CDR3 residues: CASSEGLAGGYEQYF. The chain carries TRBV12-3 or TRBV12-4 and TRBJ2-7; the TCRdb call, TRBD2, lacks DNA for checking. This CDR3 has 15 residues.

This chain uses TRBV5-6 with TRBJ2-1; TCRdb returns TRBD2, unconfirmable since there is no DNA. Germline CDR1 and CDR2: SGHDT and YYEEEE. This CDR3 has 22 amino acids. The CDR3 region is CASSELFGGLVGWAGEYNEQFF. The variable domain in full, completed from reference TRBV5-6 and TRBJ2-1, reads DAGVTQSPTHLIKTRGQQVTLRCSPKSGHDTVSWYQQALGQGPQFIFQYYEEEERQRGNFPDRFSGHQFPNYSSELNVNALLLGDSALYLCASSELFGGLVGWAGEYNEQFFGPGTRLTVL.

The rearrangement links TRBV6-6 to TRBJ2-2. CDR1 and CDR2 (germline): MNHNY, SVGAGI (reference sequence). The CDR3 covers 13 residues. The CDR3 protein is CASSYERTGELFF.

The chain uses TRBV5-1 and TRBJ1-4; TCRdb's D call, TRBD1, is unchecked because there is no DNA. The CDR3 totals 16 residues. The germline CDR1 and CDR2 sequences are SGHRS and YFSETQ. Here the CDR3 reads CASSVGQTLTNEKLFF.

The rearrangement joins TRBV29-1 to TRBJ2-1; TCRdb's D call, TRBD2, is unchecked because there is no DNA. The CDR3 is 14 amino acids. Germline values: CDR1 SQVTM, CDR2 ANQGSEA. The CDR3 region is CSVGSGSVGNEQFF.

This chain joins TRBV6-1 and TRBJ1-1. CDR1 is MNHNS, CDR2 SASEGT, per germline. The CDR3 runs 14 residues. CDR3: CASPRRRANTEAFF.

CDR3 region: CASVPGPSTMNTEAFF. The rearrangement uses TRBV5-1 and TRBJ1-1. This CDR3 contains 16 residues. Germline V lookup: CDR1 SGHRS, CDR2 YFSETQ.

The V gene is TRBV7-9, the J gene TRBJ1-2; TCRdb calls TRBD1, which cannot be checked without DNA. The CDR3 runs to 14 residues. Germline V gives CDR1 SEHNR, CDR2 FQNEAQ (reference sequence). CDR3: CASSLYREIGGYTF.

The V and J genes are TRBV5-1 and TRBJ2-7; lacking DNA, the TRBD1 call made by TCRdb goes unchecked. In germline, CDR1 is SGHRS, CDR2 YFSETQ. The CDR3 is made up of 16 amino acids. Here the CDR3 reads CASSLVPGTEAYEQYF.